In this sample, the clone carrying this T cell receptor (beta chain) turned up many times. The TCR beta library used iRepertoire HTBI primers with Arm-PCR amplification of CDR3. Using its own MiXCR run on the multiplex PCR reads, TCRdb lists one record per CDR3 protein. The repertoire has approximately 480,000 distinct CDR3 sequences, under 20% of them found once; the top ten carry about 12%. The data were obtained in a study of regulatory T cells in long-lasting Graves disease. The time point here: newly diagnosed GD, antithyroid drugs for less than 3 months. RNA extracted from PBMCs served as the sequencing template. This sample also belongs to another study, concerning T cells in Graves' hyperthyroidism and ophthalmopathy. That work states: The study defined stable Graves' hyperthyroidism as no ophthalmopathy progression within 18 months. The HTBI primer set drove a first-round RT-PCR of the TCR CDR3. Ophthalmopathy and stable hyperthyroidism were separated by a 13 V-J model.

The receptor was isolated from a man aged 35-49 years with Graves disease. The starting material was peripheral blood mononuclear cells (PBMCs), obtained at new diagnosis, from a patient treated with antithyroid drugs.

The CDR3 DNA reads as TGTGCCAGCAGTTCGGGACATCGGGAGCAGTTCTTC. Amino acid sequence: CASSSGHREQFF. V is TRBV27 and J is TRBJ2-1, with D perhaps matching TRBD1 (6 bases). This CDR3 contains 12 residues. The V gene's germline CDR1 is MNHEY and CDR2 SMNVEV (reference sequence). Trimming removed 4 bases from V and 10 bases from J, with 11 bases in between.